The 8 T cell receptor beta chains below all came from one sample that was sequenced in a study of cytomegalovirus exposure and HLA in healthy donors. The PCR was carried out with 60 Vbeta primers and 13 Jbeta primers. Using immunoSEQ multiplex PCR, the repertoire was profiled, and TCRdb retains in-frame clones only, with some absent. The sample lists under 250,000 clones, roughly three quarters occurring once. The sequenced sample was PBMCs. These receptors were obtained from a man aged 50-60 years in good health and CMV-seronegative.

The rearrangement uses TRBV30 and TRBJ2-3; D is possibly TRBD1 (6 bases). The CDR3 covers 14 residues. From germline, CDR1 is GTSNPN and CDR2 SVGIG (reference sequence). The V end lost 7 bases, the J end lost 2 bases, and 16 bases lay between the germline ends. In DNA, the CDR3 is TGTGCCTTAATACGACAGGCTTACACAGATACGCAGTATTTT. Its translation: CALIRQAYTDTQYF.

This chain uses TRBV4-1 with TRBJ2-1; D may be TRBD1 (8 bases). Between the trimmed V and J ends, which lost 0 bases and 8 bases, there was a span of 20 bases. Germline assignment: CDR1 MGHRA and CDR2 YSYEKL. This CDR3 spans 17 amino acids. CDR3 in amino acids: CASSQDMVDRGGYEQFF. CDR3 coding DNA: TGCGCCAGCAGCCAAGATATGGTAGACAGGGGAGGGTATGAGCAGTTCTTC.

The chain recombines TRBV27 with TRBJ2-7; 8 nucleotides match TRBD2. Germline-derived CDR1 and CDR2 are MNHEY and SMNVEV (reference sequence). V gave up 3 bases and J gave up 4 bases; unmatched junction bases: 11. This CDR3 spans 16 amino acids. CDR3 bases: TGTGCCAGCAGTTTTAGGGGTCGAGCGGGAGAGTACGAGCAGTACTTC. This sequence encodes CASSFRGRAGEYEQYF.

The rearrangement uses TRBV28 and TRBJ2-3, with TRBD2 as a possible D gene (6 bases). V was pared by 1 base and J by 0 bases, with 14 bases between. The CDR3 is made up of 17 amino acids. CDR1 MDHEN and CDR2 SYDVKM come from the germline V gene. CDR3 coding DNA: TGTGCCAGCAGTTTATATGACGCCGGGACTAGCACAGATACGCAGTATTTT. Amino acid sequence: CASSLYDAGTSTDTQYF.

The V call is TRBV30, the J call TRBJ2-5, with 7 bases aligning to TRBD2. V lost 3 bases, J lost 4 bases, and 17 bases stayed unmatched. The CDR3 has 17 residues. Germline V gene sequence: CDR1 GTSNPN, CDR2 SVGIG (reference sequence). The CDR3 region has the DNA TGTGCCTGGAGGAGGGGCGGGAGTGGCAGGATTATAGAGACCCAGTACTTC. Translation: CAWRRGGSGRIIETQYF.

The V gene is TRBV5-1, the J gene TRBJ2-4, with 11 nucleotides matching TRBD1. This CDR3 region has 16 residues. Trimming at V came to 4 bases and at J to 1 base, leaving 4 bases not matched to a gene. The germline V gene has CDR1 SGHRS and CDR2 YFSETQ. The CDR3 sequence: CASSPGQGAAKNIQYF. Here the CDR3 DNA reads TGCGCCAGCAGCCCAGGACAGGGGGCCGCCAAAAACATTCAGTACTTC.

This chain links TRBV28 with TRBJ1-3; weak D call: TRBD1 (6 bases). Germline V gives CDR1 MDHEN, CDR2 SYDVKM. With 7 bases removed from V and 7 bases from J, the gap between germline ends came to 11 bases. The CDR3 sequence is 12 residues long. CDR3 sequence: CASTDRGNTIYF. As DNA, the CDR3 is TGTGCCAGCACGGACAGAGGGAACACCATATATTTT. The complete variable domain, with remaining parts taken from reference TRBV28 and TRBJ1-3, reads DVKVTQSSRYLVKRTGEKVFLECVQDMDHENMFWYRQDPGLGLRLIYFSYDVKMKEKGDIPEGYSVSREKKERFSLILESASTNQTSMYLCASTDRGNTIYFGEGSWLTVV.

The gene calls are TRBV5-6 and TRBJ1-2; the match to TRBD1 covers 9 bases. The CDR3 consists of 15 residues. Germline lookup yields CDR1 SGHDT and CDR2 YYEEEE. V was clipped by 6 bases and J by 8 bases; unmatched bases: 14. The CDR3 region is CASNRRQGEGWGYTF. CDR3 nucleotide sequence: TGTGCCAGCAACCGAAGACAGGGGGAGGGGTGGGGCTACACCTTC.